The 2 T cell receptor beta chains below all came from one sample that was sequenced in a study of brain T cells in children with intractable seizures (dated by TCRdb to about 2021). The time point label, read with the paper, signifies: resected brain tissue, or blood drawn just prior to surgery. The library was built by means of the immunoSEQ multiplex PCR assay. Imported from immuneACCESS, the table was reduced by TCRdb to in-frame sequences with V and J called. These copies leave out some clones; in studies compared against another copy, an unresolved V gene accounts for under half, and the cause of the remainder is not known. The sample table holds about 76,000 clones, of which 93% were seen once. Of the sample, around 1.4% falls within the top ten clones. Sequences were derived from peripheral blood, sampled at surgery. The receptors derive from a boy in the first two years of life with tuberous sclerosis and intractable seizures.

The rearrangement uses TRBV19 and TRBJ1-5, with D possibly being TRBD1 (5 bases). The CDR3 has 14 residues. The germline V gene encodes CDR1 LNHDA and CDR2 SQIVND (reference sequence). Deletions cut 11 bases from V and 9 bases from J, with 23 bases between. DNA of the CDR3: TGTGCCTCAAGGGGTGGCCAGGGAGTTCGGCCCCAGCATTTT. Translated: CASRGGQGVRPQHF.

The table lists this clone with a count of one. V and J are TRBV4-1 and TRBJ2-2; 9 positions match TRBD2. This CDR3 contains 16 residues. The trim removed 2 bases at V and 0 bases at J, leaving 1 base unmatched. Germline assignment: CDR1 MGHRA and CDR2 YSYEKL. This CDR3 reads CASSQRLAANTGELFF. The CDR3 DNA follows: TGCGCCAGCAGCCAAAGACTAGCGGCGAACACCGGGGAGCTGTTTTTT.